This T cell receptor (beta chain) was recorded in a study of T cell changes during pregnancy in multiple sclerosis. Generated by immunoSEQ multiplex PCR, the TCRdb table keeps only in-frame clones and is missing some. The profile covers some 43,000 clones, with around 92% appearing a single time and 7% to 8.5% taken by the ten largest. V lost 1 base to trimming and J lost 5 bases, with 3 bases between them. The V gene's germline CDR1 is MGHRA and CDR2 YSYEKL. CDR3 length: 12 residues. V and J are TRBV4-1 and TRBJ2-1; no clear D. The TCR originated in a female donor with multiple sclerosis, enrolled in a pregnancy study. The specimen comprised CD8+ T cells from peripheral blood mononuclear cells, sampled in the third trimester of pregnancy. Here the CDR3 DNA reads TGCGCCAGCAGCCAAGCCGACAATGAGCAGTTCTTC. Its translation is CASSQADNEQFF.